These 22 T cell receptor beta chains share one sample of origin, sequenced in a study of T cell responses to AZD1222 COVID-19 vaccine. Sequencing was performed with immunoSEQ multiplex PCR; in TCRdb, only in-frame clones are kept and a portion is missing. There are fewer than 200,000 clones in the sample; around nine tenths occur only once, and 3.6% lies in the top ten. Sequencing was performed on peripheral blood, taken 28 days after the second dose of the MenACWY control vaccine. These receptors were collected from an adult who received the MenACWY meningococcal vaccine as a control.

The chain links TRBV6-2 or TRBV6-3 to TRBJ1-5; 10 nucleotides agree with TRBD1. V lost 5 bases to trimming and J lost 5 bases; unmatched junction nucleotides: 12. The CDR3 runs to 17 residues. CDR1 MNHEY and CDR2 SVGEGT come from the germline V gene. The DNA for the CDR3 is TGTGCCAGCAGTCCGAGGGACAGGGGTTGGCTGGATCAGCCCCAGCATTTT. Protein: CASSPRDRGWLDQPQHF.

V is TRBV28 and J is TRBJ1-6, with 8 bases identical to TRBD1. Germline CDR1 MDHEN, CDR2 SYDVKM. With 2 bases clipped from V and 4 bases from J, the junction kept 4 bases outside the gene matches. The CDR3 is 16 residues long. The CDR3 loop is CASSLTDRAYNSPLHF. As DNA, the CDR3 is TGTGCCAGCAGTTTAACGGACAGGGCATATAATTCACCCCTCCACTTT.

This clone was picked up one time. The chain employs TRBV29-1 and TRBJ1-5; a possible D gene is TRBD1 (6 bases). CDR3 length equals 14 residues. Germline assignment: CDR1 SQVTM and CDR2 ANQGSEA. The V end was cut by 3 bases, the J end by 5 bases, with 14 bases between. The DNA of the CDR3 is TGCAGCGTTGATGGCGGGGGGCCTGATCAGCCCCAGCATTTT. Translated, it gives CSVDGGGPDQPQHF.

The rearrangement joins TRBV5-8 to TRBJ2-7, with D tentatively TRBD2 (5 bases). This CDR3 is 11 amino acids long. In germline, CDR1 is SGHTS, CDR2 YDEGEE. Between the trimmed V and J ends, which lost 8 bases and 2 bases, there was a span of 8 bases. The CDR3 DNA follows: TGTGCCAGTAGCGAGGCCTACGAGCAGTACTTC. Its protein is CASSEAYEQYF.

This clone appeared a single time. V and J are TRBV20-1 and TRBJ2-2; the match to TRBD2 covers 7 bases. CDR3 length equals 14 residues. In germline, CDR1 is DFQATT, CDR2 SNEGSKA (reference sequence). V lost 3 bases and J lost 5; bases outside the gene matches: 6. The CDR3 spells CSASRRERTGELFF. CDR3 DNA: TGCAGTGCTAGTCGGCGGGAGCGGACCGGGGAGCTGTTTTTT.

This chain links TRBV2 with TRBJ2-7; D could derive from TRBD1 or TRBD2 (5 bases each). Trimming stripped 7 bases from V and 9 bases from J, with 19 bases between. The CDR3 has 13 residues. Germline V gene lookup returns CDR1 SNHLY and CDR2 FYNNEI. CDR3 DNA: TGTGCCAGCAAAGGGCAGGGAGAAAGGGCGCAGTACTTC. It codes for CASKGQGERAQYF.

This clone was counted only a few times. The chain carries TRBV5-4 and TRBJ1-3; no definite D call. Germline CDR1 reads SGHNT; CDR2 reads YYREEE (reference sequence). This CDR3 is built from 15 residues. The V end was cut by 1 base, the J end by 0 bases, with 8 bases between. The CDR3: CASSLQSYSGNTIYF. In nucleotides, the CDR3 is TGTGCCAGCAGCTTGCAATCCTACTCTGGAAACACCATATATTTT.

The V call is TRBV6-2 or TRBV6-3, the J call TRBJ2-7; tentatively, D is TRBD1 (7 bases). CDR1 is MNHEY and CDR2 is SVGEGT in the germline V gene. This CDR3 is 15 amino acids long. V lost 2 bases and J 5 bases, leaving 16 bases between the germline ends. The CDR3 sequence is CASSYVVGGGHEQYF. CDR3 bases: TGTGCCAGCAGTTACGTAGTTGGAGGGGGCCACGAGCAGTACTTC.

The rearrangement joins TRBV7-9 to TRBJ1-1, with D perhaps matching TRBD1 (6 bases). Trimming took 7 bases from V and 7 from J, leaving 13 bases between them. This CDR3 has 12 amino acids. The germline CDR1 and CDR2 sequences are SEHNR and FQNEAQ (reference sequence). This CDR3 is CASTSGDIEAFF. The CDR3 nucleotides are TGTGCCAGCACCTCCGGGGACATTGAAGCTTTCTTT.

This clone has only one observation. The chain has TRBV11-3 and TRBJ1-4, with 7 bases aligning to TRBD1. The V segment lost 4 bases and the J segment 7 bases; nucleotides outside the gene matches: 6. The CDR3 spans 14 residues. Per the germline V gene, CDR1 is SGHNT and CDR2 is YENEEA. In DNA, the CDR3 is TGTGCCAGCAGCTCGACAGGGAAGACTGAAAAACTGTTTTTT. Protein product: CASSSTGKTEKLFF. Full variable domain (outside the CDR3, taken from reference TRBV11-3 and TRBJ1-4): EAGVVQSPRYKIIEKKQPVAFWCNPISGHNTLYWYLQNLGQGPELLIRYENEEAVDDSQLPKDRFSAERLKGVDSTLKIQPAELGDSAVYLCASSSTGKTEKLFFGSGTQLSVL.

The J gene is TRBJ1-1, the V gene TRBV30, with TRBD1 identical over 7 bases. CDR3 length: 13 amino acids. The J segment lost 4 bases and the V segment lost 3 bases, leaving 5 bases of the junction unmatched. Germline V gene data show CDR1 as GTSNPN and CDR2 as SVGIG (reference sequence). This CDR3 reads CAWRGTGVTEAFF. The CDR3 nucleotides are TGTGCCTGGAGGGGAACAGGGGTCACTGAAGCTTTCTTT.

The V call is TRBV19, the J call TRBJ1-5, with D unclear. This CDR3 comprises 14 residues. CDR1 LNHDA and CDR2 SQIVND come from the germline V gene (reference sequence). Trimming took off 4 bases at V and 0 bases at J, with 7 bases between the two ends. In DNA form, the CDR3 reads TGTGCCAGTAGTAGAGCCTCTAGCAATCAGCCCCAGCATTTT. Residues: CASSRASSNQPQHF.

The chain has TRBV2 and TRBJ2-5; D is perhaps TRBD1 (7 bases). This CDR3 spans 14 amino acids. Germline CDR1 and CDR2: SNHLY and FYNNEI. Between the trimmed V and J ends, which lost 8 bases and 4 bases, there was a span of 17 bases. CDR3 in amino acids: CASSAFQGGETQYF. Here the CDR3 DNA reads TGTGCCAGCTCCGCCTTTCAGGGGGGAGAGACCCAGTACTTC.

This clone has just one count. The chain employs TRBV10-2 and TRBJ2-1; D gene uncertain. This CDR3 has 14 residues. Germline V CDR1 and CDR2: WSHSY, SAAADI. Trimming left V 3 bases short and J 6 bases short, with 12 bases between. CDR3 coding DNA: TGCGCCAGCAGTGACCAGCAAGCCAGCAATGAGCAGTTCTTC. Its protein product is CASSDQQASNEQFF.

The genes are TRBV21-1 and TRBJ1-4. TRBV21-1 is marked as a pseudogene. The CDR3 extends over 12 amino acids. CDR3 in amino acids: CASSKGRGQLFF. For the CDR3, the DNA is TGTGCCAGCAGCAAAGGCCGGGGGCAACTGTTTTTT.

The chain carries TRBV7-2 and TRBJ2-6; D is possibly TRBD1 (6 bases). The CDR3 spans 17 residues. The V gene's germline CDR1 is SGHTA and CDR2 FQGNSA. The germline V and J ends were trimmed by 2 bases and 0 bases, with 11 bases remaining between them. The chain's CDR3 is CASSLWQGTSGANVLTF. The CDR3 bases are TGTGCCAGCAGCTTATGGCAGGGGACCTCTGGGGCCAACGTCCTGACTTTC.

This chain connects TRBV7-8 to TRBJ2-1, with 8 bases that match TRBD2. The CDR3 length is 15 residues. V dropped 2 bases and J dropped 8; count of bases not matched to a gene: 8. Germline V gene data show CDR1 as SGHVS and CDR2 as FQNEAQ. The CDR3 reads CASSLRLTSEDEQFF. The DNA of the CDR3 is TGTGCCAGCAGCTTAAGGTTGACTAGCGAGGATGAGCAGTTCTTC.

The genes are TRBV3-1 (or the pseudogene TRBV3-2) and TRBJ1-1; D perhaps matches TRBD1 (6 bases). V shed 4 bases and J shed 8 bases, with 14 bases lying between them. The CDR3 totals 13 residues. The germline V gene has CDR1 LGHDT and CDR2 YNNKEL (reference sequence). The CDR3 reads CASSRIGGLEAFF. The CDR3 region has the DNA TGTGCCAGCAGCCGGATAGGGGGGCTGGAAGCTTTCTTT.

The chain is built from TRBV11-2 and TRBJ2-7; 8 positions match TRBD2. Trimming at V came to 4 bases and at J to 4 bases, leaving 12 bases not matched to a gene. The CDR3 runs 16 residues. Germline V gene lookup returns CDR1 SGHAT and CDR2 FQNNGV. The CDR3 sequence: CASSSAGGVAGYEQYF. In DNA form, the CDR3 reads TGTGCCAGCAGCTCCGCGGGGGGTGTAGCGGGATACGAGCAGTACTTC.

The V call is TRBV7-3, the J call TRBJ2-1, with 13 nucleotides matching TRBD2. Trimming took 4 bases from V and 10 from J; bases not matched to a gene: 4. The CDR3 is 14 amino acids. The germline V gene encodes CDR1 SGHTA and CDR2 FQGTGA. CDR3 sequence (DNA): TGTGCCAGCAGCTGGACTAGCGGGAGAATAGAGCAGTTCTTC. Translating it yields CASSWTSGRIEQFF.

V is TRBV21-1 and J is TRBJ1-5. TRBV21-1 is a known pseudogene. This CDR3 is 12 amino acids long. CDR3 amino acids: CARKEGNQPQHF. The DNA of the CDR3 is TGTGCCCGAAAAGAGGGAAATCAGCCCCAGCATTTT.

The V call is TRBV3-1 (or the pseudogene TRBV3-2), the J call TRBJ1-1; 11 bases fit TRBD1. The V gene end was trimmed by 3 bases and the J gene end by 4 bases; junction bases not matched to a gene: 7. CDR1 and CDR2 from the germline V gene are LGHDT and YNNKEL (reference sequence). The CDR3 consists of 16 residues. CDR3 loop: CASSHGDRGTGTEAFF. DNA for the CDR3: TGTGCCAGCAGCCATGGGGACAGGGGGACGGGCACTGAAGCTTTCTTT.